The 5 T cell receptor beta chains in this list originate from one sample, sequenced in a study of blood T cell repertoires in COVID-19. Sequencing was performed with immunoSEQ multiplex PCR; in TCRdb, only in-frame clones are kept and a portion is missing. The repertoire holds some 70,000 clones, with around 80% as singletons. Material for sequencing was peripheral blood. The receptor source for this set is a woman aged 45-60 years with acute or convalescent COVID-19.

This clone was detected a few times. Mismatch with germline at one junction end may stem from a read error. The rearrangement uses TRBV11-2 and TRBJ2-3; TRBD2 matches at 13 bases. CDR1 and CDR2 from the germline V gene are SGHAT and FQNNGV. This CDR3 contains 12 residues. CDR3 nucleotide sequence: TGTGCCAGCAGCCGGGAACTAGCGGGGGGGGATTTT. Protein: CASSRELAGGDF.

The V gene is TRBV9, the J gene TRBJ1-6, with 7 bases that match TRBD1. With V trimmed by 4 bases and J by 0 bases, 7 bases remained unmatched. Germline CDR1 is SGDLS and CDR2 is YYNGEE. CDR3 size: 17 residues. DNA of the CDR3: TGTGCCAGCAGCCCCGGGACAGTAATCTCCTATAATTCACCCCTCCACTTT. It codes for CASSPGTVISYNSPLHF.

The chain's CDR3 is CASKSLAGGQYLTDTQYF. DNA of the CDR3: TGTGCCAGTAAAAGCCTAGCGGGGGGCCAATATCTCACAGATACGCAGTATTTT. The V call is TRBV19, the J call TRBJ2-3; the match to TRBD2 covers 11 bases. CDR3 length equals 18 residues. Per germline, CDR1 LNHDA and CDR2 SQIVND (reference sequence). V shed 7 bases, J shed 2 bases, and the junction held 14 bases outside the gene matches.

The chain uses TRBV3-1 (or the pseudogene TRBV3-2) and TRBJ1-2; 7 bases agree with TRBD1. With V trimmed by 3 bases and J by 2 bases, 6 bases remained unmatched. The CDR3 extends over 15 amino acids. Germline V gene lookup returns CDR1 LGHDT and CDR2 YNNKEL (reference sequence). CDR3 sequence: CASSHLVTGNYGYTF. CDR3 in DNA: TGTGCCAGCAGCCACCTCGTGACAGGGAACTATGGCTACACCTTC.

The CDR3 here is CASSSTGDLETQYF. The CDR3 DNA reads TGTGCCAGCAGCTCGACAGGGGATTTAGAGACCCAGTACTTC. The rearrangement links TRBV28 to TRBJ2-5; 8 bases line up with TRBD1. Per the germline V gene, CDR1 is MDHEN and CDR2 is SYDVKM. CDR3 size: 14 residues. V gave up 6 bases and J gave up 4 bases; unmatched junction bases: 7.